One sample yielded the 19 T cell receptor beta chains listed below, sequenced in a study of CD8+ T cells in alopecia areata. Extracted RNA was reverse transcribed, and the resulting cDNA served as sequencing template. The assay was immunoSEQ multiplex PCR, and TCRdb's table has in-frame clones only and misses some. The profile shows fewer than 200,000 clones, around 50% of them singletons. Sample treatment: oral pan-JAK inhibitor, 5-10 mg twice daily. The sample here was CD8+ T cells sorted from blood, taken at week 24, from a patient treated with tofacitinib. All receptors derive from a human donor with alopecia areata.

This sequence joins TRBV27 and TRBJ2-3; D tentatively reads TRBD1 or TRBD2 (5 bases each). The CDR3 sequence is 15 residues long. Germline V CDR1 and CDR2: MNHEY, SMNVEV (reference sequence). Trimming removed 7 bases from V and 2 bases from J, with 16 bases in between. DNA for the CDR3: TGTGCCAGCATGGTGGGACCTCCGCCCACAGATACGCAGTATTTT. As protein: CASMVGPPPTDTQYF.

This chain joins TRBV30 and TRBJ1-1, with 8 bases that match TRBD1. Germline V gene lookup returns CDR1 GTSNPN and CDR2 SVGIG (reference sequence). V gave up 4 bases and J gave up 1 base; unmatched junction bases: 8. The CDR3 runs to 15 residues. The CDR3 loop reads CAWNSPGGPNTEAFF. Written as DNA, the CDR3 is TGTGCCTGGAATTCTCCAGGGGGCCCGAACACTGAAGCTTTCTTT.

The chain couples TRBV28 to TRBJ2-1; D gene ambiguous. Trimming took off 5 bases at V and 11 bases at J, with 16 bases between the two ends. CDR1 MDHEN and CDR2 SYDVKM come from the germline V gene. This CDR3 is 13 amino acids long. Here the CDR3 DNA reads TGTGCCAGCAGTACCCACACTTACTCCAAGCAGTTCTTC. Its translation is CASSTHTYSKQFF.

This clone was detected a few times. This chain joins TRBV14 and TRBJ2-7; TRBD1 agrees at 7 bases. Germline CDR1 and CDR2: SGHDN and FVKESK. V dropped 5 bases and J dropped 3; count of bases not matched to a gene: 4. The CDR3 length is 13 residues. The CDR3 region is CASSWTGDYEQYF. CDR3 in DNA: TGTGCCAGCAGCTGGACAGGCGACTACGAGCAGTACTTC.

This sequence joins TRBV13 and TRBJ2-7; TRBD1 matches at 10 bases. Germline trimming cut 5 bases from V and 2 bases from J; bases unmatched to any gene: 9. There are 16 residues in the CDR3. Germline CDR1 and CDR2: PRHDT and FYEKMQ (reference sequence). The CDR3 reads CASSEASGTGAYEQYF. CDR3 sequence (DNA): TGTGCCAGCAGCGAGGCCTCCGGGACAGGGGCCTACGAGCAGTACTTC.

This clone was seen only a few times. The gene calls are TRBV7-9 and TRBJ1-5; D gene ambiguous. Germline assignment: CDR1 SEHNR and CDR2 FQNEAQ (reference sequence). CDR3 length equals 14 residues. V was pared by 0 bases and J by 4 bases, with 7 bases between. For the CDR3, the DNA is TGTGCCAGCAGCTTAGCGGGAATTAATCAGCCCCAGCATTTT. Its protein is CASSLAGINQPQHF. The entire variable domain, with the rest obtained from reference TRBV7-9 and TRBJ1-5, is as follows: DTGVSQNPRHKITKRGQNVTFRCDPISEHNRLYWYRQTLGQGPEFLTYFQNEAQLEKSRLLSDRFSAERPKGSFSTLEIQRTEQGDSAMYLCASSLAGINQPQHFGDGTRLSIL.

The chain combines TRBV9 with TRBJ1-2; D is uncertain. From germline, CDR1 is SGDLS and CDR2 YYNGEE. V dropped 4 bases and J dropped 2 bases, with 15 bases sitting between them. This CDR3 is 15 amino acids long. In nucleotides, the CDR3 is TGTGCCAGCAGCCTTCACCCTCAGCCCAACTATGGCTACACCTTC. This sequence encodes CASSLHPQPNYGYTF.

The chain is built from TRBV9 and TRBJ2-5; 7 positions agree with TRBD2. Germline V gene sequence: CDR1 SGDLS, CDR2 YYNGEE. CDR3 length: 14 amino acids. The V gene end was trimmed by 0 bases and the J gene end by 1 base; junction bases not matched to a gene: 0. The CDR3 DNA is TGTGCCAGCAGCGTAGCGGGGGGCCAAGAGACCCAGTACTTC. This encodes CASSVAGGQETQYF.

The rearrangement links TRBV9 to TRBJ2-1; TRBD2 aligns across 7 bases. Germline lookup yields CDR1 SGDLS and CDR2 YYNGEE. CDR3 size: 16 residues. Losses at the gene ends were 0 bases for V and 1 base for J; bases not matched to a gene: 4. CDR3 loop: CASSVGSGASYNEQFF. The CDR3 nucleotides read TGTGCCAGCAGCGTAGGGAGCGGGGCATCCTACAATGAGCAGTTCTTC.

V gene TRBV5-6 combines with J gene TRBJ2-1; D is possibly TRBD1 (5 bases). The CDR3 runs to 13 residues. CDR1 and CDR2 from the germline V gene are SGHDT and YYEEEE. Trimming removed 6 bases from V and 3 bases from J, with 10 bases in between. The CDR3 bases are TGTGCCAGCACCACAGGCTACTACAATGAGCAGTTCTTC. Protein sequence: CASTTGYYNEQFF.

This clone was seen only a few times. This chain joins TRBV27 and TRBJ2-5; D is undetermined. Germline V gene data show CDR1 as MNHEY and CDR2 as SMNVEV (reference sequence). This CDR3 has 13 amino acids. The ends were cut back, 3 bases at V and 2 bases at J, with 7 bases in the middle. CDR3 in amino acids: CASSLSTQETQYF. CDR3 nucleotides: TGTGCCAGCAGTTTGTCAACTCAAGAGACCCAGTACTTC.

This clone has a handful of counts. The V gene is TRBV7-6, the J gene TRBJ1-2; D gene ambiguous. This CDR3 has 14 residues. Germline loops: CDR1 SGHVS, CDR2 FNYEAQ. The V end lost 8 bases, the J end lost 4 bases, and 17 bases lay between the germline ends. CDR3 sequence reads: CASSRSGILYGYTF. Written as DNA, the CDR3 is TGTGCCAGCTCGAGGTCGGGAATTCTCTATGGCTACACCTTC.

This chain connects TRBV9 to TRBJ1-2; the match to TRBD1 covers 7 bases. This CDR3 is 15 amino acids long. The J segment lost 6 bases and the V segment lost 4 bases, leaving 12 bases of the junction unmatched. Germline assignment: CDR1 SGDLS and CDR2 YYNGEE. The CDR3 region has the DNA TGTGCCAGCAGCCCACACGGGACAGCACGGGATGGCTACACCTTC. Translation: CASSPHGTARDGYTF.

This clone was picked up a small number of times. The V call is TRBV27, the J call TRBJ2-2; a possible D gene is TRBD1 (5 bases). CDR1 MNHEY and CDR2 SMNVEV come from the germline V gene (reference sequence). The CDR3 runs 18 residues. V was pared by 1 base and J by 1 base, with 16 bases between. The DNA of the CDR3 is TGTGCCAGCAGTTTATGGGCTGACAGAACACTGAACACCGGGGAGCTGTTTTTT. Amino acid sequence: CASSLWADRTLNTGELFF.

The J gene is TRBJ1-2, the V gene TRBV30, with 8 bases matching TRBD1. The CDR3 contains 16 residues. Trimming took 5 bases from V and 4 from J; bases not matched to a gene: 15. CDR1 and CDR2 (germline): GTSNPN, SVGIG (reference sequence). CDR3 loop: CAWDLSRQGWGYGYTF. The CDR3 DNA sequence: TGTGCCTGGGATCTCAGCAGACAGGGGTGGGGCTATGGCTACACCTTC.

V gene TRBV5-6 combines with J gene TRBJ1-1, with a weak D call TRBD1 (6 bases). The CDR3 covers 12 residues. Germline CDR1 is SGHDT and CDR2 is YYEEEE. V was pared by 7 bases and J by 3 bases, with 10 bases between. The CDR3 nucleotides are TGTGCCAGCCTACAGGGAGACACTGAAGCTTTCTTT. This gives the protein CASLQGDTEAFF.

The chain couples TRBV29-1 to TRBJ1-4; the match to TRBD1 covers 10 bases. V lost 0 bases and J lost 4; bases outside the gene matches: 11. This CDR3 spans 18 amino acids. Looked up from germline, CDR1 is SQVTM and CDR2 is ANQGSEA. CDR3 in amino acids: CSVEDQATGGNSNEKLFF. CDR3 bases: TGCAGCGTTGAAGATCAGGCGACAGGGGGCAATAGTAATGAAAAACTGTTTTTT.

The rearrangement uses TRBV13 and TRBJ2-7; possibly TRBD1 for D (5 bases). Germline CDR1 is PRHDT and CDR2 is FYEKMQ (reference sequence). Trimming left V 8 bases short and J 4 bases short, with 15 bases between. The CDR3 has 13 amino acids. The CDR3 DNA follows: TGTGCCAGCGCCCCCGGCAGGGCGTACGAGCAGTACTTC. This gives the protein CASAPGRAYEQYF.

This chain uses TRBV15 with TRBJ1-5; D remains unclear. Looked up from germline, CDR1 is LNHNV and CDR2 is YYDKDF (reference sequence). The CDR3 sequence is 13 residues long. With 4 bases removed from V and 1 base from J, the gap between germline ends came to 5 bases. CDR3 nucleotide sequence: TGTGCCACCAGCAAAGACAGCAATCAGCCCCAGCATTTT. This sequence encodes CATSKDSNQPQHF.